A selection of T cell receptor beta chains follows, all from one sample in a study of beta chain features in type 1 diabetes. TCRdb's table, derived via immunoSEQ multiplex PCR, lists solely in-frame clones and lacks some. The sample lists about 160,000 clones, approximately 9.1% occurring once. The sample taken for sequencing was central memory CD4+ T cells from blood. The receptor set was obtained from a woman in her thirties with type 1 diabetes. CDR3s include the opening cysteine and the closing phenylalanine or tryptophan. Each record gives: J gene, V gene, D gene, clone size, CDR3 protein, CDR3 DNA. A D gene is named only where the DNA matches it firmly. Clone size appears in some rows only: once, few, many, or a class for an expanded clone.

j_call: TRBJ1-1; v_call: TRBV2; d_call: -; clone_size: few; cdr3_aa: CANSGQWNTEAFF; cdr3_nt: TGTGCCAATTCGGGACAATGGAACACTGAAGCTTTCTTT
j_call: TRBJ2-7; v_call: TRBV5-1; d_call: TRBD1; clone_size: -; cdr3_aa: CASSATGGSYEQYF; cdr3_nt: TGCGCCAGCAGCGCCACAGGGGGAAGCTACGAGCAGTACTTC
j_call: TRBJ2-1; v_call: TRBV2; d_call: -; clone_size: -; cdr3_aa: CASLDFADNEQFF; cdr3_nt: TGTGCCAGCTTGGATTTTGCGGACAATGAGCAGTTCTTC
j_call: TRBJ1-2; v_call: TRBV30; d_call: -; clone_size: -; cdr3_aa: CAWEDRRQGYGYTF; cdr3_nt: TGTGCCTGGGAGGACAGAAGACAAGGCTATGGCTACACCTTC
j_call: TRBJ2-7; v_call: TRBV21-1; d_call: -; clone_size: -; cdr3_aa: CASSKGLAGGSEQYF; cdr3_nt: TGTGCCAGCAGCAAAGGACTAGCGGGAGGTAGCGAGCAGTACTTC
j_call: TRBJ2-2; v_call: TRBV4-1; d_call: TRBD1; clone_size: -; cdr3_aa: CASNYGQGTTGELFF; cdr3_nt: TGCGCCAGCAATTATGGACAGGGCACCACCGGGGAGCTGTTTTTT
j_call: TRBJ2-1; v_call: TRBV27; d_call: -; clone_size: few; cdr3_aa: CASSLNAEIYNEQFF; cdr3_nt: TGTGCCAGCAGTTTAAACGCGGAGATTTACAATGAGCAGTTCTTC
j_call: TRBJ1-5; v_call: TRBV5-1; d_call: -; clone_size: few; cdr3_aa: CASSLATDEPQHF; cdr3_nt: TGCGCCAGCAGCTTGGCGACAGATGAGCCCCAGCATTTT
j_call: TRBJ2-7; v_call: TRBV14; d_call: TRBD2; clone_size: few; cdr3_aa: CASSPLSGLGIYEQYF; cdr3_nt: TGTGCCAGCAGCCCCTTGTCGGGACTAGGGATCTACGAGCAGTACTTC
j_call: TRBJ2-5; v_call: TRBV7-9; d_call: -; clone_size: few; cdr3_aa: CASSLRGETQYF; cdr3_nt: TGTGCCAGCAGCTTAAGGGGGGAGACCCAGTACTTC
j_call: TRBJ1-2; v_call: TRBV28; d_call: -; clone_size: -; cdr3_aa: CASSRQSYGYTF; cdr3_nt: TGTGCCAGCAGTAGACAGTCGTATGGCTACACCTTC
j_call: TRBJ2-1; v_call: TRBV7-8; d_call: TRBD1; clone_size: few; cdr3_aa: CASSFDTGVNEQFF; cdr3_nt: TGTGCCAGCAGCTTCGACACAGGGGTCAATGAGCAGTTCTTC
j_call: TRBJ2-7; v_call: TRBV29-1; d_call: -; clone_size: few; cdr3_aa: CSVDRDYEQYF; cdr3_nt: TGCAGCGTTGACCGAGATTACGAGCAGTACTTC
j_call: TRBJ2-7; v_call: TRBV20-1; d_call: TRBD2; clone_size: -; cdr3_aa: CSARDEGLQYF; cdr3_nt: TGCAGTGCTAGAGATGAGGGACTACAGTACTTC
j_call: TRBJ1-2; v_call: TRBV2; d_call: -; clone_size: few; cdr3_aa: CASSEPGQGRGNYGYTF; cdr3_nt: TGTGCCAGCAGTGAGCCCGGCCAGGGGCGCGGGAACTATGGCTACACCTTC
j_call: TRBJ1-3; v_call: TRBV2; d_call: -; clone_size: few; cdr3_aa: CASSEQGNTIYF; cdr3_nt: TGTGCCAGCTCCGAGCAAGGAAACACCATATATTTT
j_call: TRBJ2-6; v_call: TRBV5-4; d_call: TRBD2; clone_size: few; cdr3_aa: CASSLGLAGGRSGANVLTF; cdr3_nt: TGTGCCAGCAGCTTGGGTCTAGCGGGAGGCCGAAGTGGGGCCAACGTCCTGACTTTC
j_call: TRBJ1-5; v_call: TRBV30; d_call: -; clone_size: -; cdr3_aa: CAWSVQGGNQPQHF; cdr3_nt: TGTGCCTGGAGTGTACAGGGTGGGAATCAGCCCCAGCATTTT
j_call: TRBJ2-5; v_call: TRBV5-4; d_call: TRBD1; clone_size: -; cdr3_aa: CASSFGTGITQTQYF; cdr3_nt: TGTGCCAGCAGCTTTGGGACAGGGATTACTCAGACCCAGTACTTC
j_call: TRBJ1-5; v_call: TRBV28; d_call: TRBD1; clone_size: few; cdr3_aa: CASSRGDRDAQPQHF; cdr3_nt: TGTGCCAGCAGCCGGGGGGACAGGGACGCTCAGCCCCAGCATTTT
j_call: TRBJ2-3; v_call: TRBV30; d_call: TRBD2; clone_size: -; cdr3_aa: CAWNLRAGGSTDTQYF; cdr3_nt: TGTGCCTGGAATTTGAGGGCGGGAGGCTCCACAGATACGCAGTATTTT
j_call: TRBJ2-1; v_call: TRBV5-5; d_call: -; clone_size: -; cdr3_aa: CASSLVAANNEQFF; cdr3_nt: TGTGCCAGCAGCTTGGTAGCAGCGAACAATGAGCAGTTCTTC
j_call: TRBJ2-7; v_call: TRBV6-1; d_call: -; clone_size: -; cdr3_aa: CASSEPGIYEQYF; cdr3_nt: TGTGCCAGCAGTGAACCGGGAATCTACGAGCAGTACTTC
j_call: TRBJ2-7; v_call: TRBV4-1; d_call: -; clone_size: -; cdr3_aa: CASSQASAGTNYEQYF; cdr3_nt: TGCGCCAGCAGCCAAGCCTCAGCGGGGACAAACTACGAGCAGTACTTC
j_call: TRBJ2-3; v_call: TRBV29-1; d_call: TRBD1; clone_size: few; cdr3_aa: CSAKGQGTRTDTQYF; cdr3_nt: TGCAGCGCAAAGGGACAGGGGACACGCACAGATACGCAGTATTTT